This T cell receptor beta chain is from a study of T cell clones after liver transplantation. This CDR3 comprises 11 residues. V trimming: 8 bases; J trimming: 8 bases; junction bases outside the gene matches: 2. CDR1 MNHEY and CDR2 SVGAGI come from the germline V gene. This clone was found once. This table comes from immunoSEQ multiplex PCR, and its TCRdb copy is limited to in-frame clones, with some not included. The table records fewer than 110,000 clones, around 84% of them present only once. This TCR derives from a human patient who received a liver transplant. Some T cells may be graft donor cells. The rearrangement links TRBV6-5 to TRBJ2-5; the match to TRBD1 covers 10 bases. The sequenced sample was CD4+ T cells from blood, obtained 47 months after liver transplant. In nucleotides, the CDR3 is TGTGCCAGCGGGGACAGGGGCACCCAGTACTTC. This encodes CASGDRGTQYF.